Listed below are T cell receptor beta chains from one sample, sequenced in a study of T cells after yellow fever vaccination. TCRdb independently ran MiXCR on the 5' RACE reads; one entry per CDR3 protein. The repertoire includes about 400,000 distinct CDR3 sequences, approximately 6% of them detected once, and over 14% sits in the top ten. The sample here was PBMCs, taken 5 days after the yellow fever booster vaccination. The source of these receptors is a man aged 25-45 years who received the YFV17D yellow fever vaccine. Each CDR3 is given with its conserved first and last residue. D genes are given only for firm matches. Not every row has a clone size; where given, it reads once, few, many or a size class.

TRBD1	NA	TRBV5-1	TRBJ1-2	TGCGCCAGCAGACAGGACAGGGGGCGGGATGGCTACACCTTC	CASRQDRGRDGYTF
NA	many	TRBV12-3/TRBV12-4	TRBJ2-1	TGTGCCAGCAGTTCGACCACCCGGGGTGAGCAGTTCTTC	CASSSTTRGEQFF
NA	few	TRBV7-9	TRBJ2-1	TGTGCCAGCTCCTCCCCGGGAATCACCTACAATGAGCAGTTCTTC	CASSSPGITYNEQFF
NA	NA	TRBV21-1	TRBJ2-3	TGTGCCAGCCCGACGCAGGGTGGAGATACGCAGTATTTT	CASPTQGGDTQYF
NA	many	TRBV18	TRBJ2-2	TGTGCCAGCTCACAAGACGGGGGCGCCGGGGAGCTGTTTTTT	CASSQDGGAGELFF
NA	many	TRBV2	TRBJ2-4	TGTGCCAGCAGTGGGTCCCCGGACCAGGATAAGTACTTC	CASSGSPDQDKYF
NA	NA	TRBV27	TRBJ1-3	TGTGCCAGCAGTTTAAGGCCAGGAGCCTCTGGAAACACCATATATTTT	CASSLRPGASGNTIYF
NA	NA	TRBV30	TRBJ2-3	TGTGCCTGGAGCTCCTTCCAGGGGAGCCTGGGGGGCACAGATACGCAGTATTTT	CAWSSFQGSLGGTDTQYF
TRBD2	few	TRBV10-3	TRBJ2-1	TGTGCCATCGGGAGGGATCAGTACAATGAGCAGTTCTTC	CAIGRDQYNEQFF
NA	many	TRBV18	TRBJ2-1	TGTGCCAGCTTAGCGGACAGGTACAATGAGCAGTTCTTC	CASLADRYNEQFF
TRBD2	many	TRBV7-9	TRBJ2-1	TGTGCCAGCACCATAGCGGGAGGCCACAATGAGCAGTTCTTC	CASTIAGGHNEQFF
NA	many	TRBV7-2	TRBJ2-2	TGTGCCAGCAGCTTAGGGTGGGAGGGGGCGTTCACCGGGGAGCTGTTTTTT	CASSLGWEGAFTGELFF
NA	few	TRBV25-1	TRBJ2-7	TGTGCCAGCAGTGACCCCTTCTACGAGCAGTACTTC	CASSDPFYEQYF
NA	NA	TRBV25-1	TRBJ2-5	TGTGCCAGCAGTGAAGTGCCCCAGCAAGAGACCCAGTACTTC	CASSEVPQQETQYF
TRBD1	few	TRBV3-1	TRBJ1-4	TGTGCCAGCCGACAGGGATCAACTAATGAAAAACTGTTTTTT	CASRQGSTNEKLFF
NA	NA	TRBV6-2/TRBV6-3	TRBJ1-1	TGTGCCAGCAGTTACGCCTATCCCCCCCAGGAAGCTTTCTTT	CASSYAYPPQEAFF
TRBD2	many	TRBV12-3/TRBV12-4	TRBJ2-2	TGTGCCAGCAGTGCCAACAGCGGGAGGAACACCGGGGAGCTGTTTTTT	CASSANSGRNTGELFF
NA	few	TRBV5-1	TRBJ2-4	TGCGCCAGCAGCTTGGTGGGGGACATCATTGGAAACATTCAGTACTTC	CASSLVGDIIGNIQYF
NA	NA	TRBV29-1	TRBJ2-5	TGCAGCAAAACAGAAGGAGAGACCCAGTACTTC	CSKTEGETQYF
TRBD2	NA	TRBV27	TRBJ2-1	TGTGCCAGCGGGAGGGCAAGGGGCAATGAGCAGTTCTTC	CASGRARGNEQFF
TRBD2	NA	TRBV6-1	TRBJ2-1	TGTACCAGCAGAAGCGGGAGTGCGCTCTGGGAGCAGTTCTTC	CTSRSGSALWEQFF
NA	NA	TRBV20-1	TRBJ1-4	TGCAGTGCTAGAGTAGCCACCAAAAGGGAAAAACTGTTTTTT	CSARVATKREKLFF
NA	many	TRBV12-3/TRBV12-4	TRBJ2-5	TGTGCCAGCAGCACCGGTGGAGCCGCAGAGACCCAGTACTTC	CASSTGGAAETQYF
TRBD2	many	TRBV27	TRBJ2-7	TGTGCCAGCAGGAAGACTAGCGGGAGAGTGCTGGTCGCGAACTACGAGCAGTACTTC	CASRKTSGRVLVANYEQYF
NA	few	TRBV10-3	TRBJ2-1	TGTGCCATCAGGTTTGGAGAGAGCTCCTACAATGAGCAGTTCTTC	CAIRFGESSYNEQFF
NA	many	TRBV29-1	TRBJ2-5	TGCAGCGTTGAAACAGCAGAAGAGACCCAGTACTTC	CSVETAEETQYF
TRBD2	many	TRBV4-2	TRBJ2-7	TGTGCCAGCAGCCATGAAACTAGCGGGGCCTCCTACGAGCAGTACTTC	CASSHETSGASYEQYF
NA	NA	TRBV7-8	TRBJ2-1	TGTGCCAGCAGCTCGGTACCGAATGAGCAGTTCTTC	CASSSVPNEQFF
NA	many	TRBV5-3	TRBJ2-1	TGTGCCAGCCGGGACTACAATGAGCAGTTCTTC	CASRDYNEQFF
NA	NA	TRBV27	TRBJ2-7	TGTGCCAGTACAAAGGCACCTAATAATGAGCAGTACTTC	CASTKAPNNEQYF
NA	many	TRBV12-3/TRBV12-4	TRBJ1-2	TGTGCCAGCAGGGAAACAGGGCCCAGCTATGGCTACACCTTC	CASRETGPSYGYTF
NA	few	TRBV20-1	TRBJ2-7	TGCAGTGCTTCCCCGAGGACCTACGAGCAGTACTTC	CSASPRTYEQYF
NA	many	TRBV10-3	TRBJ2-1	TGTGCCATCAAGATTAGCGGCACCTACAATGAGCAGTTCTTC	CAIKISGTYNEQFF
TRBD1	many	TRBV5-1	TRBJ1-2	TGCGCCAGCAGCCCGTGGACAGGGGAGGATGGCTACACCTTC	CASSPWTGEDGYTF
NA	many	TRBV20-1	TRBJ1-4	TGCAGTGCTAGCCGACCGGGACCGAAGGAAAAACTGTTTTTT	CSASRPGPKEKLFF
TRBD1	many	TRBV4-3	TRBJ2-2	TGCGCCAGCAGCCAAGAGGGGGGGACAGGGGACACCGGGGAGCTGTTTTTT	CASSQEGGTGDTGELFF
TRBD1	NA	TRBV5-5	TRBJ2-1	TGTGCCAGCACCTTCACCGGGACAGGGGGCTATGAGCAGTTCTTC	CASTFTGTGGYEQFF
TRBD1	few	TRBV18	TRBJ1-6	TGTGCCAGCTCACGTGGGACAGGGGATTCACCCCTCCACTTT	CASSRGTGDSPLHF